The sequence of this T cell receptor beta chain was determined in a study of T cells in Graves' hyperthyroidism and ophthalmopathy. There are 11 residues in the CDR3. V was clipped by 0 bases and J by 9 bases, with 9 bases between them. Germline values: CDR1 DFQATT, CDR2 SNEGSKA (reference sequence). Diagnoses were established using clinical symptoms, serum thyroxine and TRAb, thyroid ultrasound and orbital computed tomography. TCR beta CDR3 region amplification was performed from RNA transcripts. Using the HTBI primer set, a first-round RT-PCR was run on the TCR CDR3. Each CDR3 protein gets one entry after TCRdb re-called the multiplex PCR reads with MiXCR. The table shows some 150,000 distinct CDR3 sequences, with roughly a fifth occurring only once. This clonotype showed up many times. The antigen is unknown. Study observations and caveats: Appearing also in blood were most of the thyroid clonotypes expanded above 0.001.

Input material: blood. The chain combines TRBV20-1 with TRBJ2-7, with D unclear. The sequence was collected from a woman between 45 and 65 years old with Graves' hyperthyroidism that later progressed to Graves' ophthalmopathy. The CDR3 reads CSARDGRRQYF. Here the CDR3 DNA reads TGCAGTGCTAGAGATGGCAGGCGGCAGTACTTC.